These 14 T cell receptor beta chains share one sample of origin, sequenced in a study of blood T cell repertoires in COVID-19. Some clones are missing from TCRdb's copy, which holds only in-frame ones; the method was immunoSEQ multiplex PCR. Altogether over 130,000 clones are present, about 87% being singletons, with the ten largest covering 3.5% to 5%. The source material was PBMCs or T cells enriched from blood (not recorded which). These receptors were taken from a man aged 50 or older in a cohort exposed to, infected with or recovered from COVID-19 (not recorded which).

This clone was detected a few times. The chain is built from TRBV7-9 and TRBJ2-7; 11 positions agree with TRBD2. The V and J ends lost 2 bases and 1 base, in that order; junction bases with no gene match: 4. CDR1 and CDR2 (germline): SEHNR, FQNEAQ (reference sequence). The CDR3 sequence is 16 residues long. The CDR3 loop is CASSLSLAGGSYEQYF. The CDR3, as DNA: TGTGCCAGCAGCTTATCTCTAGCGGGAGGATCCTACGAGCAGTACTTC.

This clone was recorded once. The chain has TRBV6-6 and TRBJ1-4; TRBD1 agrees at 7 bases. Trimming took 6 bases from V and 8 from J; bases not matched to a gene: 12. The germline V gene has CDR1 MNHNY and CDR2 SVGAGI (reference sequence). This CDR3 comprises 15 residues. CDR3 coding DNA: TGTGCCAGCAGCAGGAGACAGGGATTCGACGAAAAACTGTTTTTT. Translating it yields CASSRRQGFDEKLFF.

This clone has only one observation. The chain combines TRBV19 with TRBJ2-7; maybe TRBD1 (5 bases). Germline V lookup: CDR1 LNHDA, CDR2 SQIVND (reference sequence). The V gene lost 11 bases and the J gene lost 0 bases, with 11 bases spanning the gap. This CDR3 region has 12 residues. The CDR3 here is CAPRQSSYEQYF. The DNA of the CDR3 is TGTGCCCCAAGACAGAGCTCCTACGAGCAGTACTTC. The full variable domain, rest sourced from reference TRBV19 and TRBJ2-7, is DGGITQSPKYLFRKEGQNVTLSCEQNLNHDAMYWYRQDPGQGLRLIYYSQIVNDFQKGDIAEGYSVSREKKESFPLTVTSAQKNPTAFYLCAPRQSSYEQYFGPGTRLTVT.

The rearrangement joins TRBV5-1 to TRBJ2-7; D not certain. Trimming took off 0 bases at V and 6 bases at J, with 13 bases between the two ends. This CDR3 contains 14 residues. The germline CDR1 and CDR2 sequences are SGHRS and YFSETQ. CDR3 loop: CASSLALFEAEQYF. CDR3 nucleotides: TGCGCCAGCAGCTTGGCCCTGTTTGAGGCCGAGCAGTACTTC. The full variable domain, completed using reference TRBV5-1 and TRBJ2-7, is KAGVTQTPRYLIKTRGQQVTLSCSPISGHRSVSWYQQTPGQGLQFLFEYFSETQRNKGNFPGRFSGRQFSNSRSEMNVSTLELGDSALYLCASSLALFEAEQYFGPGTRLTVT.

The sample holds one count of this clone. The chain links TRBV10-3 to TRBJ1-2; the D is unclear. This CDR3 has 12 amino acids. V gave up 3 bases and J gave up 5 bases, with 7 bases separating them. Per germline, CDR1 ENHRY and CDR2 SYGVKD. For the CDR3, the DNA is TGTGCCATCAGTGATGGACTATATGGCTACACCTTC. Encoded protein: CAISDGLYGYTF.

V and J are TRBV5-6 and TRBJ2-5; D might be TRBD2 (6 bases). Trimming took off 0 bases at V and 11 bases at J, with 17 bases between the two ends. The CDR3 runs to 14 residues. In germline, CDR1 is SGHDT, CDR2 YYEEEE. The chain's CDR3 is CASSLGGDSRVQYF. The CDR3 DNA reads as TGTGCCAGCAGCTTGGGGGGGGACTCCAGAGTTCAGTACTTC. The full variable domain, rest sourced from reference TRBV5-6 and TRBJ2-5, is DAGVTQSPTHLIKTRGQQVTLRCSPKSGHDTVSWYQQALGQGPQFIFQYYEEEERQRGNFPDRFSGHQFPNYSSELNVNALLLGDSALYLCASSLGGDSRVQYFGPGTRLLVL.

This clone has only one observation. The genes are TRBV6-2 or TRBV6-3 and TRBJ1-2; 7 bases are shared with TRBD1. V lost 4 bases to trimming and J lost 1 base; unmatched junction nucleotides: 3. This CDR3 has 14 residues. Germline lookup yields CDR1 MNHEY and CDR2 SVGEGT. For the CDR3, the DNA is TGTGCCAGCAGTTTCACAGGGGATAACTATGGCTACACCTTC. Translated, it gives CASSFTGDNYGYTF.

CDR3 sequence: CASSPGQGAWETQYF. For the CDR3, the DNA is TGCGCCAGCAGCCCCGGACAGGGGGCTTGGGAGACCCAGTACTTC. This rearrangement joins TRBV5-1 to TRBJ2-5; 11 bases agree with TRBD1. This CDR3 is 15 amino acids long. CDR1 and CDR2 (germline): SGHRS, YFSETQ. The V and J ends lost 4 bases and 5 bases, in that order; junction bases with no gene match: 7.

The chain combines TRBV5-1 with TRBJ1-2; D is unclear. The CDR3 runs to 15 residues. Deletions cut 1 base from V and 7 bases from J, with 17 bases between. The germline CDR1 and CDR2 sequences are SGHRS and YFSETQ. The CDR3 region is CASSLPGPGVSGYTF. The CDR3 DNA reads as TGCGCCAGCAGCTTGCCCGGCCCGGGAGTTAGTGGCTACACCTTC.

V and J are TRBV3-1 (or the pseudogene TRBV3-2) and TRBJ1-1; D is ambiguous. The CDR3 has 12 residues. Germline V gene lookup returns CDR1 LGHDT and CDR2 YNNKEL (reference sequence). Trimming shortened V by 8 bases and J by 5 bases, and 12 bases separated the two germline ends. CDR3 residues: CASGSGGTEAFF. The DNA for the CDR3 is TGTGCCAGCGGGAGTGGTGGGACTGAAGCTTTCTTT.

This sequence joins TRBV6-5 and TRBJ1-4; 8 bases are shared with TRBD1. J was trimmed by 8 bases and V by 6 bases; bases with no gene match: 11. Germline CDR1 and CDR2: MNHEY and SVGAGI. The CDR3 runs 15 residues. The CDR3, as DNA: TGTGCCAGCAGACGAAAGACAGGGGAGAACGAAAAACTGTTTTTT. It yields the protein CASRRKTGENEKLFF.

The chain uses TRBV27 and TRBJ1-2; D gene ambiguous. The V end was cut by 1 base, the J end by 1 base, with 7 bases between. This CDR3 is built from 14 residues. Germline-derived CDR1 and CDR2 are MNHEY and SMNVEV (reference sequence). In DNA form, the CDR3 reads TGTGCCAGCAGTTTATACGGTCTTAACTATGGCTACACCTTC. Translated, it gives CASSLYGLNYGYTF.

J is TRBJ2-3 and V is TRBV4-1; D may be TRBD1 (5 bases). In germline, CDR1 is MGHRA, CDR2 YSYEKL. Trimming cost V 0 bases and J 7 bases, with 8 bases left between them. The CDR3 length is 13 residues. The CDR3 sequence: CASSQDQGHTQYF. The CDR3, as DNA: TGCGCCAGCAGCCAAGATCAGGGCCATACGCAGTATTTT.

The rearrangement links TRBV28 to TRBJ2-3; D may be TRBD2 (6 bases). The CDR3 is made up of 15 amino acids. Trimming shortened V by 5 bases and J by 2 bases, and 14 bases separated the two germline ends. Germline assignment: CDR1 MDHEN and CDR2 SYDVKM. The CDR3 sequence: CASSDPGLNTDTQYF. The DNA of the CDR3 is TGTGCCAGCAGTGATCCCGGACTAAACACAGATACGCAGTATTTT.